The 13 T cell receptor beta chains presented below share a single source sample, sequenced in a study of breast tumors, draining lymph nodes, adjacent tissues. TCRdb reprocessed the multiplex PCR reads via MiXCR and lists one record per CDR3 protein. This repertoire shows fewer than 150,000 distinct CDR3 sequences, 21% found once; its top ten account for 2.2%. Breast cancer patients provided tissue from their axillary draining lymph nodes. Sequencing was done on a sample of axillary lymph node tissue. These receptors came from a female donor with breast cancer. Some clones in this sample may be carry-over from other donors' samples.

This clonotype occurred many times. The V call is TRBV11-2, the J call TRBJ2-5; D not certain. The CDR3 runs to 15 residues. Trimming removed 0 bases at V and 0 bases at J, with 8 bases between. Germline CDR1 SGHAT, CDR2 FQNNGV. The CDR3, as DNA: TGTGCCAGCAGCTTAGATCTAAGCGACCAAGAGACCCAGTACTTC. Translating it yields CASSLDLSDQETQYF.

This clonotype occurred many times. The V and J genes are TRBV15 and TRBJ1-4; D is uncertain. Looked up from germline, CDR1 is LNHNV and CDR2 is YYDKDF (reference sequence). Deletions cut 4 bases from V and 8 bases from J, with 11 bases between. The CDR3 totals 13 residues. CDR3 residues: CATSKPSWEKLFF. CDR3 DNA sequence: TGTGCCACCAGCAAACCTAGTTGGGAAAAACTGTTTTTT.

This clonotype came up many times. V usage is TRBV5-5 and J usage is TRBJ2-1; TRBD2 agrees at 7 bases. CDR3 length: 15 amino acids. The V gene's germline CDR1 is SGHKS and CDR2 YYEKEE (reference sequence). Unmatched junction bases numbered 1, after V lost 0 bases and J lost 1 base. DNA for the CDR3: TGTGCCAGCAGCTTGGCTAGCGGTTCCTACAATGAGCAGTTCTTC. This sequence encodes CASSLASGSYNEQFF.

The V call is TRBV28, the J call TRBJ1-5, with D possibly being TRBD1 (5 bases). V was pared by 3 bases and J by 3 bases, with 9 bases between. Germline CDR1 reads MDHEN; CDR2 reads SYDVKM. This CDR3 spans 14 amino acids. This CDR3 reads CASSFPGINQPQHF. Here the CDR3 DNA reads TGTGCCAGCAGTTTCCCAGGGATCAATCAGCCCCAGCATTTT.

Many counts were recorded for this clonotype. This chain uses TRBV2 with TRBJ1-5; D possibly corresponds to TRBD1 (6 bases). The CDR3 spans 15 residues. The V gene's germline CDR1 is SNHLY and CDR2 FYNNEI. Trimming pared 4 bases from V and 4 bases from J, leaving 14 bases between. CDR3 amino acids: CASSAGPDRNQPQHF. CDR3 nucleotide sequence: TGTGCCAGCAGTGCCGGGCCAGACAGGAATCAGCCCCAGCATTTT.

This clonotype was picked up many times. The V gene is TRBV15, the J gene TRBJ2-7, with 11 bases fitting TRBD1. The CDR3 sequence is 15 residues long. Germline V lookup: CDR1 LNHNV, CDR2 YYDKDF (reference sequence). Unmatched junction bases numbered 5, after V lost 4 bases and J lost 3 bases. CDR3 in DNA: TGTGCCACCAGCACAAGGGACAGGGGGATCTACGAGCAGTACTTC. Its protein product is CATSTRDRGIYEQYF.

This clonotype was seen at least ten times. V and J are TRBV6-5 and TRBJ2-5; 8 bases agree with TRBD2. The germline V gene has CDR1 MNHEY and CDR2 SVGAGI. The CDR3 consists of 14 residues. Unmatched junction bases numbered 8, after V lost 6 bases and J lost 5 bases. The DNA of the CDR3 is TGTGCCAGCAGCCAAGCGGGAGCGGCGGAGACCCAGTACTTC. Residues: CASSQAGAAETQYF.

The table lists this clonotype with many counts. The chain recombines TRBV19 with TRBJ2-1; no clear D gene. V shed 4 bases and J shed 0 bases, with 10 bases lying between them. This CDR3 is 15 amino acids long. Germline V CDR1 and CDR2: LNHDA, SQIVND (reference sequence). The CDR3 DNA follows: TGTGCCAGTAGTACCCCCCCCACCTCCTACAATGAGCAGTTCTTC. This codes for CASSTPPTSYNEQFF.

Ten or more counts support this clonotype. The chain uses TRBV30 and TRBJ2-1; 8 bases match TRBD2. In germline, CDR1 is GTSNPN, CDR2 SVGIG (reference sequence). V trimming: 4 bases; J trimming: 1 base; junction bases outside the gene matches: 3. CDR3 length equals 14 residues. The chain's CDR3 is CAWTGGRSYNEQFF. The DNA for the CDR3 is TGTGCCTGGACGGGCGGGAGGTCCTACAATGAGCAGTTCTTC.

This rearrangement joins TRBV18 to TRBJ1-1, with D hard to call. This CDR3 has 12 residues. V lost 0 bases, J lost 8 bases, and 7 bases lay in between. CDR1 and CDR2 from the germline V gene are KGHSH and LQKENI. CDR3 DNA sequence: TGTGCCAGCTCACCACCGATCGGGGAAGCTTTCTTT. This translates into CASSPPIGEAFF.

This clonotype was recorded many times. The rearrangement links TRBV27 to TRBJ2-1; D may correspond to TRBD1 or TRBD2 (5 bases each). Germline-derived CDR1 and CDR2 are MNHEY and SMNVEV (reference sequence). The CDR3 contains 11 residues. Deletions cut 9 bases from V and 8 bases from J, with 11 bases between. The CDR3 DNA sequence: TGTGCCAGTTCCCGAGGGGATGAGCAGTTCTTC. Its protein is CASSRGDEQFF.

Regarding this clonotype: One base away lies a much larger clone, so this may be a sequencing read error. The CDR3 region has the DNA TGTGCCAGCAGTGAATTCATTATAGGGGGCGCGGACACCGGGGAGCTGTTTTTT. Its protein product is CASSEFIIGGADTGELFF. The V gene is TRBV6-4, the J gene TRBJ2-2; 7 bases map to TRBD1. CDR1 is MRHNA, CDR2 SNTAGT, per germline. The length of the CDR3 is 18 residues. V lost 3 bases and J lost 3; bases outside the gene matches: 13.

In its sample, this clonotype was seen many times. The V and J genes are TRBV6-1 and TRBJ2-3; 9 nucleotides align to TRBD2. The germline V gene has CDR1 MNHNS and CDR2 SASEGT. The CDR3 covers 18 residues. The J segment lost 4 bases and the V segment lost 2 bases, leaving 13 bases of the junction unmatched. The DNA of the CDR3 is TGTGCCAGCAGTGAACAACTAGCGGGCGCCCCCGGCTCAGATACGCAGTATTTT. Translation: CASSEQLAGAPGSDTQYF.